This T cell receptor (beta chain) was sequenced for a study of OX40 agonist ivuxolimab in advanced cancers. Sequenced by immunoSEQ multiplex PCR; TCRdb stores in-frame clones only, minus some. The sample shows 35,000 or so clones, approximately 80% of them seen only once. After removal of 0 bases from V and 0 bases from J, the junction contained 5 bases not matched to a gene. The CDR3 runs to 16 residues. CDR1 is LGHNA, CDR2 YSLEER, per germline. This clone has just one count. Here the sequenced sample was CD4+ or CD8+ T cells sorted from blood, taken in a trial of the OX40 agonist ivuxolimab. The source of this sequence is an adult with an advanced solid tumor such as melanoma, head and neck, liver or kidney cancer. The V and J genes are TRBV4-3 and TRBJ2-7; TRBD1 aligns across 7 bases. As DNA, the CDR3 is TGCGCCAGCAGCCAAGAGGACAGGAGCAACTCCTACGAGCAGTACTTC. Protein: CASSQEDRSNSYEQYF.